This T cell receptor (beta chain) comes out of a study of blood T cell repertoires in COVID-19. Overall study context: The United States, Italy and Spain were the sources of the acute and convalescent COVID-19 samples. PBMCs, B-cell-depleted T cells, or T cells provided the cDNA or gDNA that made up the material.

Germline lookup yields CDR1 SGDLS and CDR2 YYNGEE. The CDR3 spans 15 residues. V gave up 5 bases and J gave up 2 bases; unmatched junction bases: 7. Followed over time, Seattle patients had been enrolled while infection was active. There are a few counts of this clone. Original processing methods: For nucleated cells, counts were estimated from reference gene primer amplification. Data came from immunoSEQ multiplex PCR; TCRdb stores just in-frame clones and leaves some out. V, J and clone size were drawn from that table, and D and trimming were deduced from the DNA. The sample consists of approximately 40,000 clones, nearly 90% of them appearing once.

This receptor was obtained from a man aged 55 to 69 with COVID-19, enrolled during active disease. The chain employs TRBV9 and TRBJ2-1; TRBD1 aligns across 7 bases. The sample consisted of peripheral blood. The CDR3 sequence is CASSPQGNTYNEQFF. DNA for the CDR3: TGTGCCAGCAGTCCACAGGGGAATACCTACAATGAGCAGTTCTTC.